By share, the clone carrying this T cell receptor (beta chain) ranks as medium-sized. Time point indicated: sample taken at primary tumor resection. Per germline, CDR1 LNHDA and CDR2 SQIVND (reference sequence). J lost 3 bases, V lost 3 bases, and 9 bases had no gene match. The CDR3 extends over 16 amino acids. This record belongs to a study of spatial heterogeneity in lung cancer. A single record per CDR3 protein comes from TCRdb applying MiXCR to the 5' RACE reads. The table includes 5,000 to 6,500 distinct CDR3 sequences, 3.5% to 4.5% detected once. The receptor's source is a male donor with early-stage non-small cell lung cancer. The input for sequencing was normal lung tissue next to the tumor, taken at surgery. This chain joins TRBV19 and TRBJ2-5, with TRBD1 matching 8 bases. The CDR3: CASSINRGEEEETQYF. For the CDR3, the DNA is TGTGCCAGTAGTATCAACAGGGGGGAGGAGGAAGAGACCCAGTACTTC. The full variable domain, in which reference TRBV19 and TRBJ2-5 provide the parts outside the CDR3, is DGGITQSPKYLFRKEGQNVTLSCEQNLNHDAMYWYRQDPGQGLRLIYYSQIVNDFQKGDIAEGYSVSREKKESFPLTVTSAQKNPTAFYLCASSINRGEEEETQYFGPGTRLLVL.